Sequencing of this TCR beta chain was carried out in a study of siplizumab effects on memory and regulatory T cells. General study results and limits: The study did not confirm that proliferating Tregs from siplizumab cultures were suppressive.

Assay used: immunoSEQ multiplex PCR; TCRdb lists only in-frame clones, some missing. The sample has around 94,000 clones, 80% to 95% seen once. CDR1 SGHKS and CDR2 YYEKEE come from the germline V gene (reference sequence). The CDR3 has 11 residues. Trimming removed 2 bases from V and 8 bases from J, with 5 bases in between. With respect to this clone: The antigen is unknown.

The rearrangement uses TRBV5-5 and TRBJ2-1; D gene unclear. Sequencing input: CD4+ T cells sorted from blood. The sequence derives from a human donor in good health. The CDR3 loop reads CASSFYHEQFF. The CDR3 nucleotides read TGTGCCAGCAGCTTTTACCATGAGCAGTTCTTC.